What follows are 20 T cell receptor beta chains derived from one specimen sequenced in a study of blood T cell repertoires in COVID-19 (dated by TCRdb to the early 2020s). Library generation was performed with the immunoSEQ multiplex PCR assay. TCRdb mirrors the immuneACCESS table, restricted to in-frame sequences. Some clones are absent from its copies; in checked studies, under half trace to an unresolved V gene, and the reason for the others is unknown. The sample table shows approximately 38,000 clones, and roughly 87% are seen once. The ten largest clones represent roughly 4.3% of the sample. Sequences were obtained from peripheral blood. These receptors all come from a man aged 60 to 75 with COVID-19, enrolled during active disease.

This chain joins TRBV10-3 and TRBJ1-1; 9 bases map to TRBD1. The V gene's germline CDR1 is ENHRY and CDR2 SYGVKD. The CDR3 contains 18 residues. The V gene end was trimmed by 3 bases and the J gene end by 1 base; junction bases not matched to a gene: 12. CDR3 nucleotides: TGTGCCATCAGTGACGCCTTATACCGGGACAGGGAGAACACTGAAGCTTTCTTT. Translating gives CAISDALYRDRENTEAFF.

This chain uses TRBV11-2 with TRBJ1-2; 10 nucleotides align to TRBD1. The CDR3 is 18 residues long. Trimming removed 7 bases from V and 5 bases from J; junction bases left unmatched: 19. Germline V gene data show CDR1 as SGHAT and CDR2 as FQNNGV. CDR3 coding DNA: TGTGCCAGCACCAAGCCTGGGACAGGGGCCAAAATGCGATATGGCTACACCTTC. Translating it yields CASTKPGTGAKMRYGYTF. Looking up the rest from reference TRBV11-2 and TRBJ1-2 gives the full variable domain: EAGVAQSPRYKIIEKRQSVAFWCNPISGHATLYWYQQILGQGPKLLIQFQNNGVVDDSQLPKDRFSAERLKGVDSTLKIQPAKLEDSAVYLCASTKPGTGAKMRYGYTFGSGTRLTVV.

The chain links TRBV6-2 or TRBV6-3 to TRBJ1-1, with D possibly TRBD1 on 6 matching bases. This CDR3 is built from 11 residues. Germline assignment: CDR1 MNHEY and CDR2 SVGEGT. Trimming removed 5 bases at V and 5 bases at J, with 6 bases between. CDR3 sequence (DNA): TGTGCCAGCAGTCAGGGGACTGAAGCTTTCTTT. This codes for CASSQGTEAFF.

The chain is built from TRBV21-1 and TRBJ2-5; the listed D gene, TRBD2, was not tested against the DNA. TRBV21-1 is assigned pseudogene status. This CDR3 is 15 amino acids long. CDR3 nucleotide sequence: TGTGCCAGCAGCAACTCTGGGACTAGATTTAAGACCCAGTACTTC. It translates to CASSNSGTRFKTQYF.

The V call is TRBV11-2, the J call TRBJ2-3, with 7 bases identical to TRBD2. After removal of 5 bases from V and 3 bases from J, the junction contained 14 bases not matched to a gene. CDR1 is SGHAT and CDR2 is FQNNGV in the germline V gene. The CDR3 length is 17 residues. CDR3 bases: TGTGCCAGCAGCCTCAGCGGGGCCATACTCAGGACAGATACGCAGTATTTT. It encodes CASSLSGAILRTDTQYF.

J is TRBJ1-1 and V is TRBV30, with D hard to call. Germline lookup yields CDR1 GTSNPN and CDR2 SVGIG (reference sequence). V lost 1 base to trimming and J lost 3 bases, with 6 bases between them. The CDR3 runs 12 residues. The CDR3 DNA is TGTGCCTGGAGTGGCCGGGACACTGAAGCTTTCTTT. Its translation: CAWSGRDTEAFF.

CDR3 bases: TGTGCCAGTAGATCCGGGACAGGGGGCCCCAATCAGCCCCAGCATTTT. Protein: CASRSGTGGPNQPQHF. The chain couples TRBV19 to TRBJ1-5; TRBD1 aligns across 12 bases. Germline CDR1 and CDR2: LNHDA and SQIVND (reference sequence). The V segment lost 6 bases and the J segment 3 bases; nucleotides outside the gene matches: 6. The CDR3 is made up of 16 amino acids.

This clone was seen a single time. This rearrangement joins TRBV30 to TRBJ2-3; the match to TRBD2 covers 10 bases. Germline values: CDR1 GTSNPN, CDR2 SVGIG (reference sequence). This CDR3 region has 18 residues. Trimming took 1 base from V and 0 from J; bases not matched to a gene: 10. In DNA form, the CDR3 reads TGTGCCTGGAGTGGAGCGGGAGGGGCGGCTTTCAGCACAGATACGCAGTATTTT. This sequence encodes CAWSGAGGAAFSTDTQYF.

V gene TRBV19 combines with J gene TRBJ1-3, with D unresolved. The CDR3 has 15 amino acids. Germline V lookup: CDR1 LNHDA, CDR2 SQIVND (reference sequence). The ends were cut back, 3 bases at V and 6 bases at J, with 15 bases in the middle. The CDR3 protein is CASSMPGTGKNTIYF. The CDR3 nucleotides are TGTGCCAGTAGTATGCCCGGAACGGGGAAAAACACCATATATTTT.

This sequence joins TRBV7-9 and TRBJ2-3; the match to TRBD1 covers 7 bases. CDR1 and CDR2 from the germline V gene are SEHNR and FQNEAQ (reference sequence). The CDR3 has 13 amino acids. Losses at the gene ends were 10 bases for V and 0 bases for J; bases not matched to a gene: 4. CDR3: CAITGASTDTQYF. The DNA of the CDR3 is TGTGCCATCACAGGGGCTAGCACAGATACGCAGTATTTT.

The CDR3 bases are TGTGCCAGCCGACAGGAGAATGGAAACACCATATATTTT. Encoded protein: CASRQENGNTIYF. The gene calls are TRBV28 and TRBJ1-3, with D maybe TRBD1 (6 bases). Trimming shortened V by 8 bases and J by 3 bases, and 11 bases separated the two germline ends. Germline V gene sequence: CDR1 MDHEN, CDR2 SYDVKM. The CDR3 is 13 amino acids.

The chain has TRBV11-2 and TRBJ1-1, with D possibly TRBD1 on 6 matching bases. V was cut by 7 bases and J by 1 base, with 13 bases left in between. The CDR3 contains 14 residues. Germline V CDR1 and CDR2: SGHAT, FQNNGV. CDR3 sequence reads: CASIRGGANTEAFF. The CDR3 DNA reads TGTGCCAGCATCCGGGGGGGCGCGAACACTGAAGCTTTCTTT.

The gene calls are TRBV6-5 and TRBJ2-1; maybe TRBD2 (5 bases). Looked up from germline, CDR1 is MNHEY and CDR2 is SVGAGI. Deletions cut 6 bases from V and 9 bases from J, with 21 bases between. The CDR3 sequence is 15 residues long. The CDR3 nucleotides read TGTGCCAGCAGGGCTAGTATTGGGAGTTTCGGTGAGCAGTTCTTC. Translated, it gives CASRASIGSFGEQFF.

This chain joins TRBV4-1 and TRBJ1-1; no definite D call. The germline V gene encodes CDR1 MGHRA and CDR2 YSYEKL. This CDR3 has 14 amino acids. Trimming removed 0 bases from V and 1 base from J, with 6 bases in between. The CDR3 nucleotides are TGCGCCAGCAGCCAAGATGCGGGGAACACTGAAGCTTTCTTT. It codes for CASSQDAGNTEAFF.

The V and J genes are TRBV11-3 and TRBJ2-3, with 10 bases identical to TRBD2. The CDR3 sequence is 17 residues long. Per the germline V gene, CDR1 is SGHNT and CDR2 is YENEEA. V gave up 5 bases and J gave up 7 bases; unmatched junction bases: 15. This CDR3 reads CASSPSGTSALPNTQYF. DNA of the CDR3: TGTGCCAGCAGCCCGTCCGGGACTAGCGCACTCCCGAATACGCAGTATTTT. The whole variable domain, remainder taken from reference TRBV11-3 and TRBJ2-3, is EAGVVQSPRYKIIEKKQPVAFWCNPISGHNTLYWYLQNLGQGPELLIRYENEEAVDDSQLPKDRFSAERLKGVDSTLKIQPAELGDSAVYLCASSPSGTSALPNTQYFGPGTRLTVL.

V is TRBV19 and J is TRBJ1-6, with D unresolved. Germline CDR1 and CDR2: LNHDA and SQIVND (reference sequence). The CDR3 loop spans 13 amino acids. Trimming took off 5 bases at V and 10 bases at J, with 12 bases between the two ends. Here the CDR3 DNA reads TGTGCCAGTAGTCCCCACGGACTCTCACCCCTCCACTTT. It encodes CASSPHGLSPLHF.

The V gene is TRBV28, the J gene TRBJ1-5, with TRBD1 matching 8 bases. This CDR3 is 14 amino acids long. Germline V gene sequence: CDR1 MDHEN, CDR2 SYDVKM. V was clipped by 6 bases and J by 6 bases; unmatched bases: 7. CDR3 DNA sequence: TGTGCCAGCAGCCCAGGGGGCCTGTCTCAGCCCCAGCATTTT. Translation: CASSPGGLSQPQHF.

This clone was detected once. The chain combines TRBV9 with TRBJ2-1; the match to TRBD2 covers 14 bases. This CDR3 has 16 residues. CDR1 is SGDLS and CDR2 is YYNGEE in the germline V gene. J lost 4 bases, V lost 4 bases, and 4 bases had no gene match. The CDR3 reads CASSKTSGRVYNEQFF. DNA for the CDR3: TGTGCCAGCAGCAAGACTAGCGGGAGGGTTTACAATGAGCAGTTCTTC.

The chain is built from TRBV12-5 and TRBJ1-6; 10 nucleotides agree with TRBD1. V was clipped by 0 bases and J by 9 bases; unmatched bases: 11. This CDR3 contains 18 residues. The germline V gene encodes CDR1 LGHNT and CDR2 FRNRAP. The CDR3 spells CASGLVAGTGVRGSPLHF. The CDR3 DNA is TGTGCTAGTGGTTTGGTAGCGGGGACAGGGGTTCGAGGTTCACCCCTCCACTTT.

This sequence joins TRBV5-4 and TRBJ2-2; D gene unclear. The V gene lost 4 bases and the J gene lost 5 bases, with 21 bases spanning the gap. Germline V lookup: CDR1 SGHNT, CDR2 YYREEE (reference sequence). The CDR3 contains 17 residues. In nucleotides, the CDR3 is TGTGCCAGCAGCCATAGTGGCGGAATTAAGTGGACCGGGGAGCTGTTTTTT. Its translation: CASSHSGGIKWTGELFF.